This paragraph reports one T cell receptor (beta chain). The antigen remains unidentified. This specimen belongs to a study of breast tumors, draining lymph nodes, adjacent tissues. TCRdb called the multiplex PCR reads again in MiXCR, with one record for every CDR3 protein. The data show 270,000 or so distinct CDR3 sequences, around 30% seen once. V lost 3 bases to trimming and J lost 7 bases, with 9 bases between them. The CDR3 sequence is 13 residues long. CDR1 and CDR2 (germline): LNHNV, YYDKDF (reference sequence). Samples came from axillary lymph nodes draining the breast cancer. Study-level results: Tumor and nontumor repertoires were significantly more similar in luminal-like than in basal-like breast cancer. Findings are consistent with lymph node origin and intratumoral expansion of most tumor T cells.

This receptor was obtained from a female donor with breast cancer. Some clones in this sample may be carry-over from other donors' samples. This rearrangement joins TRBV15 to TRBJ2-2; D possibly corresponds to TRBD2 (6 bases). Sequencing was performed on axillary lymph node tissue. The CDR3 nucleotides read TGTGCCACCAGCAGCGGAGGGGTCGGGGAGCTGTTTTTT. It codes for CATSSGGVGELFF.